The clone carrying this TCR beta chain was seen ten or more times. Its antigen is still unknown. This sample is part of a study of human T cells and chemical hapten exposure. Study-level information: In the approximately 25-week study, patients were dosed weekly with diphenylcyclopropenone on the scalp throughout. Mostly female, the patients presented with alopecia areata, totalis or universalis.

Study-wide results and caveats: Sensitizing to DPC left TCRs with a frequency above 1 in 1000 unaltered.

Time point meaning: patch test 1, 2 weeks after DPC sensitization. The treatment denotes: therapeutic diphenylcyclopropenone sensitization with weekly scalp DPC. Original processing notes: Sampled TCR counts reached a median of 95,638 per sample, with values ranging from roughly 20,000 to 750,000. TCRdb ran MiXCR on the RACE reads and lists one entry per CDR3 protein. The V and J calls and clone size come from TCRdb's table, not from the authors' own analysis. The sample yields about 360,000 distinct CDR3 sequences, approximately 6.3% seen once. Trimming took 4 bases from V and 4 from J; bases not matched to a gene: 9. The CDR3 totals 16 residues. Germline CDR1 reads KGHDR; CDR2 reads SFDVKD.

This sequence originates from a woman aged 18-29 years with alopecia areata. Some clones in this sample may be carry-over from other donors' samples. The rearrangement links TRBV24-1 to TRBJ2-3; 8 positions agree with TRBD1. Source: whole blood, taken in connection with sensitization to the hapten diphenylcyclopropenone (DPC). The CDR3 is CATSDPAGTGADTQYF. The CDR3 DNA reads TGTGCCACCAGTGACCCCGCCGGGACAGGCGCAGATACGCAGTATTTT.